The rows below give T cell receptor beta chains drawn from one sample of a study of cytomegalovirus exposure and HLA in healthy donors. Sequencing used immunoSEQ multiplex PCR; TCRdb keeps in-frame clones, though not all of them. Found here are some 98,000 clones, about two thirds of them singletons; the top ten hold 2.5%. Sequencing input: PBMCs. All receptors come from a man aged 50 or older in good health and CMV-seronegative. CDR3s include the opening cysteine and the closing phenylalanine or tryptophan. The order of the fields is V gene, D gene, CDR3 length, clone size, J gene, CDR3 DNA, CDR3 protein. D genes are given only for firm matches. Clone sizes are given selectively: once, few, many, or a class where the clone is expanded.

v_gene: TRBV6-1
d_gene: TRBD1
len: 15
abundance: few
j_gene: TRBJ2-1
CDR3nt: TGTGCCAGCAGTCCTACAGGGGGATCCTACAATGAGCAGTTCTTC
CDR3aa: CASSPTGGSYNEQFF

v_gene: TRBV2
d_gene: NA
len: 13
abundance: many
j_gene: TRBJ1-1
CDR3nt: TGTGCCAGCACCGACGACAGGAACACTGAAGCTTTCTTT
CDR3aa: CASTDDRNTEAFF

v_gene: TRBV5-1
d_gene: TRBD2
len: 17
abundance: NA
j_gene: TRBJ2-7
CDR3nt: TGCGCCAGCAGCTTTCCCCGGGGTAGCGGGACAACCTACGAGCAGTACTTC
CDR3aa: CASSFPRGSGTTYEQYF

v_gene: TRBV6-5
d_gene: NA
len: 14
abundance: NA
j_gene: TRBJ1-2
CDR3nt: TGTGCCAGCAGTGGGCCTGGCAGAATGTATGGCTACACCTTC
CDR3aa: CASSGPGRMYGYTF

v_gene: TRBV7-2
d_gene: NA
len: 14
abundance: NA
j_gene: TRBJ2-2
CDR3nt: TGTGCCAGCAGCTGGGGCTCGGGCTCCGGGGAGCTGTTTTTT
CDR3aa: CASSWGSGSGELFF

v_gene: TRBV30
d_gene: TRBD1
len: 15
abundance: few
j_gene: TRBJ1-5
CDR3nt: TGTGCCTGGAGACGTCGGACAGGGGGCAATCAGCCCCAGCATTTT
CDR3aa: CAWRRRTGGNQPQHF

v_gene: TRBV18
d_gene: TRBD1
len: 16
abundance: NA
j_gene: TRBJ2-2
CDR3nt: TGTGCCAGCTCCCCGGACAGGGGGCTTAACACCGGGGAGCTGTTTTTT
CDR3aa: CASSPDRGLNTGELFF

v_gene: TRBV7-9
d_gene: NA
len: 12
abundance: NA
j_gene: TRBJ1-2
CDR3nt: TGTGCCAGCAGCGCGCGGGTCTATGGCTACACCTTC
CDR3aa: CASSARVYGYTF

v_gene: TRBV28
d_gene: NA
len: 13
abundance: NA
j_gene: TRBJ2-5
CDR3nt: TGTGCCAGCAGTTTATCAGGGTGGGAGACCCAGTACTTC
CDR3aa: CASSLSGWETQYF

v_gene: TRBV6-5
d_gene: NA
len: 15
abundance: NA
j_gene: TRBJ1-5
CDR3nt: TGTGCCAGCAGTTACTCAGCAGGGAACAATCAGCCCCAGCATTTT
CDR3aa: CASSYSAGNNQPQHF

v_gene: TRBV19
d_gene: TRBD1
len: 13
abundance: NA
j_gene: TRBJ1-2
CDR3nt: TGTGCCAGTAGTAGGGACAGAGCCTATGGCTACACCTTC
CDR3aa: CASSRDRAYGYTF

v_gene: TRBV7-9
d_gene: TRBD1
len: 16
abundance: NA
j_gene: TRBJ2-3
CDR3nt: TGTGCCAGCAGCTTATTACAGGGGTTTAGCACAGATACGCAGTATTTT
CDR3aa: CASSLLQGFSTDTQYF

v_gene: TRBV5-6
d_gene: NA
len: 17
abundance: NA
j_gene: TRBJ2-6
CDR3nt: TGTGCCAGCAGCTTGACCCTGAGCTTTGGTGGGGCCAACGTCCTGACTTTC
CDR3aa: CASSLTLSFGGANVLTF

v_gene: TRBV9
d_gene: TRBD2
len: 16
abundance: NA
j_gene: TRBJ2-1
CDR3nt: TGTGCCAGCAGCTTGGGACTAGCGGGCCGGTACAATGAGCAGTTCTTC
CDR3aa: CASSLGLAGRYNEQFF

v_gene: TRBV11-2
d_gene: NA
len: 14
abundance: few
j_gene: TRBJ1-1
CDR3nt: TGTGCCAGCAGCTTAGGGGATCAGGGCACTGAAGCTTTCTTT
CDR3aa: CASSLGDQGTEAFF

v_gene: TRBV5-4
d_gene: TRBD2
len: 16
abundance: NA
j_gene: TRBJ2-1
CDR3nt: TGTGCCAGCCCGGGACTAGCGGGAGGAGCCTACAATGAGCAGTTCTTC
CDR3aa: CASPGLAGGAYNEQFF

v_gene: TRBV28
d_gene: TRBD1
len: 15
abundance: few
j_gene: TRBJ1-1
CDR3nt: TGTGCCAGCAGTGAAAACCGTGCAGGGGGTACTGAAGCTTTCTTT
CDR3aa: CASSENRAGGTEAFF

v_gene: TRBV6-1
d_gene: TRBD2
len: 15
abundance: NA
j_gene: TRBJ2-7
CDR3nt: TGTGCCAGCACCCCGGGGGGGCGGCTCAACTACGAGCAGTACTTC
CDR3aa: CASTPGGRLNYEQYF

v_gene: TRBV19
d_gene: NA
len: 13
abundance: few
j_gene: TRBJ2-7
CDR3nt: TGTGCCAGTAGTCCCGAGGGGGTCTCCGAGCAGTACTTC
CDR3aa: CASSPEGVSEQYF

v_gene: TRBV18
d_gene: NA
len: 19
abundance: NA
j_gene: TRBJ2-2
CDR3nt: TGTGCCAGCCTAGACCGTTCTACCCACCCCGGGGATAACACCGGGGAGCTGTTTTTT
CDR3aa: CASLDRSTHPGDNTGELFF

v_gene: TRBV6-5
d_gene: NA
len: 14
abundance: once
j_gene: TRBJ1-6
CDR3nt: TGTGCCAGCAGTTCACAGCCCTATAATTCACCCCTCCACTTT
CDR3aa: CASSSQPYNSPLHF

v_gene: TRBV28
d_gene: TRBD1
len: 15
abundance: NA
j_gene: TRBJ2-3
CDR3nt: TGTGCCAGCAGTTTAGCGCAGGGGGCTGCGGATACGCAGTATTTT
CDR3aa: CASSLAQGAADTQYF

v_gene: TRBV6-5
d_gene: TRBD1
len: 14
abundance: few
j_gene: TRBJ2-5
CDR3nt: TGTGCCAGCAGTGCCCGGGACAGCTTAAAGACCCAGTACTTC
CDR3aa: CASSARDSLKTQYF

v_gene: TRBV7-6
d_gene: NA
len: 14
abundance: few
j_gene: TRBJ2-3
CDR3nt: TGTGCCAGCAGCTTAGCGCCCGCCGAGGATACGCAGTATTTT
CDR3aa: CASSLAPAEDTQYF

v_gene: TRBV7-2
d_gene: NA
len: 13
abundance: NA
j_gene: TRBJ2-7
CDR3nt: TGTGCCAGCAGCCTTAGCGGTCCCTACGAGCAGTACTTC
CDR3aa: CASSLSGPYEQYF

v_gene: TRBV10-3
d_gene: TRBD1
len: 17
abundance: NA
j_gene: TRBJ2-5
CDR3nt: TGTGCCATCAGTGAGTCCTATGGACAGGGGGAGAGGGAGACCCAGTACTTC
CDR3aa: CAISESYGQGERETQYF

v_gene: TRBV7-9
d_gene: NA
len: 14
abundance: few
j_gene: TRBJ2-1
CDR3nt: TGTGCCAGCAGCTTAGCGCAGGGTAGGCATGAGCAGTTCTTC
CDR3aa: CASSLAQGRHEQFF

v_gene: TRBV19
d_gene: NA
len: 11
abundance: NA
j_gene: TRBJ2-1
CDR3nt: TGTGCCAGTAGGTTGGGCCCACTCCAGTTCTTC
CDR3aa: CASRLGPLQFF

v_gene: TRBV2
d_gene: TRBD1
len: 16
abundance: few
j_gene: TRBJ2-7
CDR3nt: TGTGCCAGCAGTGACCCCGGACAGGGTCTCTCCTACGAGCAGTACTTC
CDR3aa: CASSDPGQGLSYEQYF

v_gene: TRBV14
d_gene: NA
len: 16
abundance: NA
j_gene: TRBJ2-7
CDR3nt: TGTGCCAGCAGCCCAAGAGGAAAAGGTCCTACCTACGAGCAGTACTTC
CDR3aa: CASSPRGKGPTYEQYF

v_gene: TRBV5-8
d_gene: TRBD2
len: 16
abundance: once
j_gene: TRBJ2-5
CDR3nt: TGTGCCAGCAGCCCCGGGACTAGCGGGGGGGCGGAGACCCAGTACTTC
CDR3aa: CASSPGTSGGAETQYF

v_gene: TRBV18
d_gene: NA
len: 14
abundance: NA
j_gene: TRBJ2-7
CDR3nt: TGTGCCAGCTCACCACCGGTTGGGCCCCACGAGCAGTACTTC
CDR3aa: CASSPPVGPHEQYF

v_gene: TRBV5-1
d_gene: NA
len: 16
abundance: NA
j_gene: TRBJ2-5
CDR3nt: TGCGCCAGCAGCTTGGGAGCGTTTACGGCCCAAGAGACCCAGTACTTC
CDR3aa: CASSLGAFTAQETQYF

v_gene: TRBV28
d_gene: NA
len: 11
abundance: NA
j_gene: TRBJ1-5
CDR3nt: TGTGCCAGCAGTCTCAATCAGCCCCAGCATTTT
CDR3aa: CASSLNQPQHF

v_gene: TRBV6-4
d_gene: TRBD2
len: 15
abundance: few
j_gene: TRBJ2-1
CDR3nt: TGTGCCAGCAGTGAGGGGGGGGTTCCATACAATGAGCAGTTCTTC
CDR3aa: CASSEGGVPYNEQFF

v_gene: TRBV6-5
d_gene: TRBD1
len: 13
abundance: few
j_gene: TRBJ2-1
CDR3nt: TGTGCCAGCATACCCCCAGGGGGAAATGAGCAGTTCTTC
CDR3aa: CASIPPGGNEQFF

v_gene: TRBV23-1
d_gene: NA
len: 12
abundance: NA
j_gene: TRBJ2-7
CDR3nt: TGCGCCAGCAGCCCTCAGGTGTACGAGCAGTACTTC
CDR3aa: CASSPQVYEQYF

v_gene: TRBV4-1
d_gene: NA
len: 16
abundance: NA
j_gene: TRBJ1-6
CDR3nt: TGCGCCAGCAGCCAAGCTCCTAGCTCCTATAATTCACCCCTCCACTTT
CDR3aa: CASSQAPSSYNSPLHF

v_gene: TRBV30
d_gene: NA
len: 14
abundance: NA
j_gene: TRBJ1-5
CDR3nt: TGTGCCTGGAGTGTACAAAGACTTAATCAGCCCCAGCATTTT
CDR3aa: CAWSVQRLNQPQHF

v_gene: TRBV28
d_gene: NA
len: 15
abundance: NA
j_gene: TRBJ2-1
CDR3nt: TGTGCCAGCAGTTTCGCCCCCCCCAGGTACAATGAGCAGTTCTTC
CDR3aa: CASSFAPPRYNEQFF

v_gene: TRBV15
d_gene: NA
len: 15
abundance: few
j_gene: TRBJ2-5
CDR3nt: TGTGCCACCAGCCCAGGGACACCCCTCGGGGAGACCCAGTACTTC
CDR3aa: CATSPGTPLGETQYF

v_gene: TRBV6-6
d_gene: TRBD1
len: 15
abundance: few
j_gene: TRBJ2-3
CDR3nt: TGTGCCAGCAGCTCGGGACAGGTTAGCACAGATACGCAGTATTTT
CDR3aa: CASSSGQVSTDTQYF

v_gene: TRBV7-2
d_gene: TRBD1
len: 15
abundance: NA
j_gene: TRBJ1-1
CDR3nt: TGTGCCAGCAGCTCCCACGGGACAGGGATCACTGAAGCTTTCTTT
CDR3aa: CASSSHGTGITEAFF

v_gene: TRBV2
d_gene: TRBD1
len: 14
abundance: NA
j_gene: TRBJ1-2
CDR3nt: TGTGCCAGCAGTCCAGGGGGTCTTAACTATGGCTACACCTTC
CDR3aa: CASSPGGLNYGYTF

v_gene: TRBV5-4
d_gene: NA
len: 16
abundance: NA
j_gene: TRBJ1-3
CDR3nt: TGTGCCAGCAGCCGCAACAGGGAAGGAGCTGGAAACACCATATATTTT
CDR3aa: CASSRNREGAGNTIYF

v_gene: TRBV2
d_gene: NA
len: 13
abundance: NA
j_gene: TRBJ2-7
CDR3nt: TGTGCCAGCACCGCCCAGGACTCCTACGAGCAGTACTTC
CDR3aa: CASTAQDSYEQYF

v_gene: TRBV19
d_gene: NA
len: 14
abundance: few
j_gene: TRBJ2-1
CDR3nt: TGTGCCAGCCGCGGGACGCAGGGTTACAATGAGCAGTTCTTC
CDR3aa: CASRGTQGYNEQFF

v_gene: TRBV7-9
d_gene: NA
len: 15
abundance: NA
j_gene: TRBJ2-2
CDR3nt: TGTGCCAGCAGTTTGGGGGGGCCTGACACCGGGGAGCTGTTTTTT
CDR3aa: CASSLGGPDTGELFF

v_gene: TRBV28
d_gene: NA
len: 13
abundance: NA
j_gene: TRBJ1-1
CDR3nt: TGTACCAGCACCCACGGGGGGAGCACTGAAGCTTTCTTT
CDR3aa: CTSTHGGSTEAFF

v_gene: TRBV6-5
d_gene: TRBD2
len: 15
abundance: NA
j_gene: TRBJ2-5
CDR3nt: TGTGCCAGCAGACGGACTAGCGGTCTCCAAGAGACCCAGTACTTC
CDR3aa: CASRRTSGLQETQYF

v_gene: TRBV6-1
d_gene: NA
len: 16
abundance: NA
j_gene: TRBJ2-7
CDR3nt: TGTGCCAGCAGTGAAAGACGTGGCAGGGTCGGCCACGAGCAGTACTTC
CDR3aa: CASSERRGRVGHEQYF

v_gene: TRBV10-1
d_gene: NA
len: 15
abundance: NA
j_gene: TRBJ1-6
CDR3nt: TGCGCCAGCAGGGAAGACAGCCAGCCCAATTCACCCCTCCACTTT
CDR3aa: CASREDSQPNSPLHF

v_gene: TRBV25-1
d_gene: TRBD1
len: 14
abundance: once
j_gene: TRBJ2-7
CDR3nt: TGTGCCAGCTCAATCGGGACAGGGGACTACGAGCAGTACTTC
CDR3aa: CASSIGTGDYEQYF

v_gene: TRBV30
d_gene: NA
len: 14
abundance: NA
j_gene: TRBJ1-2
CDR3nt: TGTGCCTGGAGTGTACAGCGGGGGTTAGGAGGCTACACCTTC
CDR3aa: CAWSVQRGLGGYTF

v_gene: TRBV7-3
d_gene: NA
len: 17
abundance: NA
j_gene: TRBJ1-6
CDR3nt: TGTGCCAGCAGCCCCCCGGCCGGGGAAGATAGCAGTTCACCCCTCCACTTT
CDR3aa: CASSPPAGEDSSSPLHF

v_gene: TRBV19
d_gene: NA
len: 13
abundance: NA
j_gene: TRBJ1-6
CDR3nt: TGTGCCAGTAGTATAGCGAACGGTTCACCCCTCCACTTT
CDR3aa: CASSIANGSPLHF